This T cell receptor beta chain was recorded in a study of tumor-infiltrating lymphocytes in primary liver carcinoma (dated by TCRdb to 2016 to 2017). Notes on the research overall: Between late 2015 and 2016, about 5 patients in China with histopathologically diagnosed primary liver carcinoma had surgical resection. Technical replicate repertoires showed high reproducibility, with mean shared-clone rates roughly 0.89 and correlation coefficients above 0.95. A total of some 35 specimens from 5 patients went through TCRbeta repertoire sequencing, namely 25 tumor regions, 5 adjacent noncancerous liver tissues and 5 peripheral blood samples. Samples yielded roughly 3.65 to 7.5 million productive TCRbeta reads; read depth did not differ significantly between tissue types. Of the five patients (three men and two women, aged 30 to 69 years), four had hepatocellular carcinoma and one had combined HCC and intrahepatic cholangiocarcinoma. Across five regions of each liver tumor, along with adjacent normal tissue and blood, the study brought together TCRbeta repertoire sequencing, expression microarrays and whole-exome sequencing. The five patients had tumors staged T1-T3 N0M0, with maximum diameters ranging from roughly 4 to 10 cm.

Turning to this clonotype: The specificity of this receptor is unknown. This clone may be a read error of a much larger clone one base away.

The germline V gene supplies CDR1 MNHEY and CDR2 SVGAGI. From the cysteine up to the phenylalanine, the CDR3 has a length of 14 residues. Only the CDR3 region is kept as DNA, spanning 42 bases read in frame from base 1. Blood RNA was extracted from unsorted whole blood with TRIzol reagent; germline DNA came from the DNeasy Blood & Tissue kit. Chronic HBV infection was present in the patients, and the patients were treatment-naive at sampling. Before surgery, approximately 3.6 milliliters of peripheral blood were drawn into K2EDTA tubes. TCRbeta-specific cDNA was reverse-transcribed from about 0.45 ug total RNA using a constant-region primer and ProtoScript II reverse transcriptase. TCRbeta libraries were built with three nested multiplex PCR rounds, a slightly modified ARM-PCR procedure. Each of the first two PCR rounds ran for around 10 cycles using multiplex TRBV1-TRBV30 forward primers together with a Cbeta reverse primer. Sample barcodes and Illumina adapters were attached in a final 25-cycle PCR using Deep VentR polymerase. Before sequencing, amplicons between 200 and 500 bp were purified from gel using a QIAquick gel extraction kit. An Illumina HiSeq 2500 was used to sequence the TCRbeta amplicons with 250-bp paired-end reads. As for the authors' bioinformatics: Reads were quality-trimmed with Trimmomatic v0.33, and paired reads were merged with FLASH v1.2.11 to recover full CDR3 sequences. MiGEC v1.2.1b assigned V, D and J germline segments to the rearranged TCRbeta sequences. Clonotype statistics and Shannon-Wiener diversity indices were calculated with VDJtools v1.0.0. Except for diversity analysis, only each sample's 250 most abundant clonotypes were used in subsequent analyses to reduce sampling bias. Clones were called with MiXCR by TCRdb after fastp trimmed the public reads at Q25, and only in-frame beta chains were retained. Every entry covers one CDR3 protein and lists the most common genes and DNA from its rows. None of the V and J calls come from the authors' own analysis; TCRdb made them. The sample yields 310,000 or so distinct CDR3 sequences; around 60% were counted once. Roughly 6.5% of the sample is in the top ten clones.

Beyond this particular receptor, the publication reports: Only the TCR beta chain was sequenced, which likely underestimates true repertoire diversity because unpaired alpha chains were not captured. Compared with blood, tumors had a significantly larger share of the repertoire taken up by the top 250 clones (p = 0.039). With just a few patients in the study, the authors point out that the findings should be validated in a larger study. Comparison of CD4+ and CD8+ T cell repertoires was precluded by the use of bulk unsorted samples. Repertoire overlap was found to be higher between tumor regions (mean roughly 36%) than between tumor-adjacent (approximately 17%) or tumor-blood (around 15%) pairs, consistent with antigen-driven expansion.

The chain employs TRBV6-5 and TRBJ2-7; no D gene call is confident. Sequencing was done on a sample of peripheral blood. The source is a middle-aged man with primary liver carcinoma and hepatitis B virus infection. The CDR3 reads as follows: CANSYSVEFYEQYF. The DNA reads as follows: TGTGCCAACAGTTACTCAGTAGAGTTCTACGAGCAGTACTTC.